This T cell receptor beta chain was profiled in a study of blood T cells in healthy people across ages. Germline V CDR1 and CDR2: SGHAT, FQDESV (reference sequence). This CDR3 is 13 amino acids long. Deletions cut 6 bases from V and 5 bases from J, with 10 bases between. Each individual donor underwent a draw of roughly 10 milliliters of peripheral blood. In its sample, this clonotype was seen a few times. The second PCR ran roughly 6 to 11 cycles with a sample-barcoded 5' primer and J-beta primers. A template-switch adaptor with 12 random nucleotides tagged each cDNA molecule. TCRdb analysed the 5' RACE reads with MiXCR anew, one entry per CDR3 protein. The sample records hundreds of thousands of distinct CDR3 sequences, about 34% being singletons.

The sample taken for sequencing was blood. This rearrangement joins TRBV11-1 to TRBJ2-2; D is ambiguous. This receptor was identified in a woman of 80 years or more in good health. CDR3 sequence (DNA): TGTGCCAGCAGTCTTACAAAGACCGGGGAGCTGTTTTTT. This translates into CASSLTKTGELFF.